This T cell receptor beta chain was profiled in a study of cytomegalovirus exposure and HLA in healthy donors (dated by TCRdb to 2015 to 2018). About the full investigation: An earlier analysis of roughly 630 of the donors reported approximately 270 Gb of sequence data and 100 million to 130 million unique TCR beta sequences from about 200 million T cells. Among 300 to 450 genotyped donors of the cohort, an average of about 240,000 unique TCR beta nucleotide sequences were sequenced per donor, around 18% of them non-productive. Along with the roughly 610-subject first cohort, a separate validation cohort of more than 90 different subjects was used. Genome-wide SNP genotypes for about 55% of the 666 donors were used in a later genetic analysis, which treated that subset as a discovery cohort. Of the approximately 400 genotyped donors, roughly 85% fell in the genetic ancestry cluster associated with self-reported Caucasian donors. Because of strong linkage in the cohort, roughly five DR-DQ haplotypes were treated as single units for association and clustering. The number of donors typed differed by locus, with about 629-640 for A, B, C, DRB1 and DQB1, over 500 for DQA1, 600 to 610 for DPA1, and around 450 for DPB1. Every repertoire in the discovery cohort had been generated on one and the same sequencing platform. To study patterns of TCR occurrence, a later analysis re-analyzed previously published TCR beta repertoires from several hundred donors and added high-resolution HLA genotyping. High-throughput TCR immunosequencing, statistical association of individual TCRs with disease status, and machine learning were combined to predict cytomegalovirus infection status. The study aimed to test whether cataloging public T cell receptors could reveal signatures of past pathogen exposure. HLA typing included class I and class II loci at four-digit resolution. Donor age, sex, ethnicity and CMV serostatus were collected together with the repertoire data. The study profiled the T cell repertoires of hundreds of subjects by immunosequencing and related them to cytomegalovirus serostatus. Roughly 300 gigabases of sequencing data and 70 million to 100 million unique TCR sequences were included in an early release covering roughly 600 HLA-typed donors. Rather than drawing on any new phenotypic data, the later analysis identified candidate immune exposures from TCR beta sequences and the way those sequences occurred across donors. An earlier analysis of approximately 500 of the donors applied high-throughput TCR beta sequencing to assess whether each TCR beta V gene segment acted as functional or pseudogenic. Here is what the overall study found, with its caveats: The authors suggested that the approach could potentially be extended to other disease states and immunological phenotypes. A later genetic analysis associated a missense DCLRE1C variant with V-gene and J-gene trimming of TCR beta chains, and an independent cohort replicated the association. A later analysis found that HLA-associated TCR beta chains were more clonally expanded and had lower generation probabilities than equally common non-associated chains. Because HLA typing was unavailable for some donors at each locus, only the typed subset was used in association tests. A later analysis associated 15,000 to 20,000 TCR beta sequences with specific HLA alleles at a false discovery rate of 0.05. The presence/absence analyses assumed that sequencing depth was roughly uniform across donors, and that assumption may not be true. Strong co-occurrence of HLA alleles, especially DR and DQ, made assigning TCR associations to individual alleles difficult. In the study, approximately 160 TCR beta chains were listed as associated with cytomegalovirus. In this cohort, only TCR beta chains were sequenced, and detectable features were limited by the absence of alpha or paired-chain data. While some public TCRs were present in many individuals, most TCR sequences turned up only very rarely across donors. In an earlier analysis of around 600 of the donors, most TCR beta V segments were observed in productive rearrangements about 90% or about 30% of the time, broadly matching IMGT annotations. A cluster of highly shared sequence variants was judged likely to represent a technical artifact of the sequencing pipeline. A later analysis reported that several top co-occurrence clusters appeared linked to parvovirus B19, influenza, CMV and Epstein-Barr virus. A further reported finding was that TCR beta sequences accurately predicted the HLA-A and HLA-B alleles for most subjects in the first cohort. Compared with the roughly 710-donor mean, donors in an Asian-associated ancestry cluster had fewer N-insertions in productive TCRs, according to a later genetic analysis. Because counts were too low, about 18 rarely observed V segments, including chromosome 9 orphons, were left out of the earlier analysis of roughly 600 of the donors. Immune exposure information for the cohort was limited to CMV serostatus. Cytomegalovirus status was reported to be diagnosed by the classifier with high specificity and sensitivity in both the original and validation cohorts. A few of the identified cytomegalovirus-associated TCR beta chains were confirmed in vitro to be specific for cytomegalovirus antigens. A later analysis found that TCR association rates varied across HLA loci, with DRB1 alleles showing the most associated TCRs and HLA-C alleles the fewest. Linkage disequilibrium might explain the correlated functional status among segregating V segments, but an unknown experimental factor could not be excluded. In a later analysis, most CMV-associated TCR beta chains were found to appear HLA-restricted, with HLA associations seemingly driven largely by CMV exposure.

Libraries were constructed by the immunoSEQ multiplex PCR assay. The multiplex PCR relied on a mix of 60 forward primers for TCR Vbeta segments and 13 reverse primers for TCR Jbeta segments. The CDR3 region of rearranged TCR beta genes was amplified from genomic DNA by a multiplex PCR assay. On the Illumina HiSeq System, the amplified TCR beta libraries were sequenced as 87-base-pair reads. As for how the authors treated the data: A later analysis counted approximately 74 million unique TCR beta chains across the roughly 700 repertoires, and approximately 11 million of these chains were shared by at least two donors. To remove PCR and sequencing errors, raw reads were error-corrected and collapsed into unique sequences using a nearest-neighbor algorithm that merged closely related sequences. CDR3 sequences were aligned to IMGT reference sequences to assign V, D and J gene segments. For a sequence to be retained, a match of at least six nucleotides was required to both a V gene segment and a J gene segment. Rearrangements were called productive when the CDR3 lacked stop codons and stayed in frame with V and J; all others were non-productive. Following IMGT convention, CDR3 was defined as the stretch from the second conserved V-encoded cysteine to the conserved J-encoded phenylalanine. Sequences without an unambiguous match to a single V gene segment were excluded from the earlier analysis of several hundred of the donors. An earlier analysis of some 500 of the donors classified V segments as functional when productive rearrangements were above 56.7% and as segregating when the standard deviation between donors was above 5%. A statistical classification framework was built for diagnosing cytomegalovirus status from the catalog of TCR beta chain sequences. In a later analysis, V and J genes were assigned by comparing TCR nucleotide sequences against IMGT/GENE-DB human TR gene sequences. A later analysis assigned CDR3 sequences and most-parsimonious VDJ recombination scenarios with the TCRdist pipeline. A later analysis defined each TCR beta chain by its CDR3 amino acid sequence plus V-gene family, and excluded reads lacking a unique V-gene family. In a later analysis, nearly 600 highly shared, low-generation-probability nucleotide sequences were removed to address suspected cross-contamination and a sequencing artifact. For each public chain, a later analysis derived a clonal expansion index from normalized ranks of inferred template counts within each repertoire. Generation probabilities in a later analysis came from a VDJ recombination model fitted to out-of-frame rearrangements, and those results were checked against IGoR. A later analysis scored TCR-TCR, TCR-HLA and TCR-CMV co-occurrence with hypergeometric tests, applying a repertoire-size bias correction to TCR pairs. A later analysis estimated false discovery rates by permuting HLA or CMV assignments 20 times. In a later analysis, co-occurring TCRs were grouped using DBSCAN, with TCRdist sequence similarity added in when clustering inside HLA-allele-positive subsets. For co-occurrence clustering, repertoires with fewer than 30,000 or more than 120,000 public chains were excluded, along with roughly five repertoires with anomalous nucleotide sharing. Drawn from immuneACCESS, this table holds only the in-frame rearrangements with V and J called that TCRdb kept. Clones are partly lost; checked studies trace under half to an unresolved V gene and leave the rest unexplained. Clonal size and the V and J genes are those of that table, whereas D and trimming came from the DNA. The sample table records 200,000 to 250,000 clones. Of the sample, less than 1% is held by the ten largest clones.

The cohort comprised some 680 healthy bone marrow donors. Cohort members were all nominally healthy when sampled, although unrecorded immune exposures were likely present. The donor was CMV seropositive and was included in the group of 250 to 300 seropositive cohort members. Every donor gave a peripheral blood sample, and the peripheral blood mononuclear cells from that sample were used for TCR beta sequencing. The Qiagen DNeasy Blood Extraction Kit was used to extract genomic DNA from the blood cell samples. With respect to this clone: Its antigen remains undetermined.

The sequence came from a woman under 40 in good health and CMV-seropositive. Sequencing was done on a sample of PBMCs.

CDR3 protein: CAISNIYGYTF. The sequenced DNA: TGTGCCATCAGTAATATCTATGGCTACACCTTC. The rearrangement combines TRBV10-3 with TRBJ1-2, with an unclear D gene assignment. As encoded in the germline V gene, CDR1 is ENHRY while CDR2 is SYGVKD. V loses 5 bases, J loses 4 bases, and the germline ends lie 5 bases apart. From its cysteine to its phenylalanine, the CDR3 spans 11 amino acids. Kept here is only the CDR3 DNA, which spans 33 bases and is read in frame from base 1.